This passage covers 31 T cell receptor beta chains from one sample sequenced in a study of shared clonotypes between healthy human individuals. Naive CD8 isolation took CD45RO-negative cells positively selected for CCR7 and excluded terminally differentiated effector memory CD45RA+ cells. The repertoire was sequenced with immunoSEQ multiplex PCR; TCRdb's copy has only in-frame clones and lacks some. The data show some 2.1 million clones, 93% seen once. Sequenced sample: naive CD8+ T cells from PBMCs. Receptor source: a young man in good health. Some clones in this sample may be carry-over from other donors' samples.

J is TRBJ2-7 and V is TRBV7-9; D is unresolved. Germline CDR1 and CDR2: SEHNR and FQNEAQ (reference sequence). The CDR3 has 14 amino acids. The germline V and J ends were trimmed by 3 bases and 2 bases, with 11 bases remaining between them. The CDR3 DNA sequence: TGTGCCAGCAGCTTCGAAGAGGCAGCCTACGAGCAGTACTTC. Encoded protein: CASSFEEAAYEQYF.

This chain links TRBV6-5 with TRBJ2-1, with D perhaps TRBD1 (6 bases). In germline, CDR1 is MNHEY, CDR2 SVGAGI. The CDR3 spans 12 residues. Deletions cut 6 bases from V and 6 bases from J, with 9 bases between. CDR3 sequence reads: CASSLRGNEQFF. In DNA form, the CDR3 reads TGTGCCAGCAGCCTCAGGGGCAATGAGCAGTTCTTC.

In this sample, this clone turned up once. The chain is built from TRBV9 and TRBJ2-1; 7 bases align to TRBD1. V was clipped by 3 bases and J by 6 bases; unmatched bases: 9. The CDR3 totals 15 residues. Per germline, CDR1 SGDLS and CDR2 YYNGEE. CDR3 protein: CASSAKTGRFNEQFF. Here the CDR3 DNA reads TGTGCCAGCAGCGCAAAGACAGGGCGGTTCAATGAGCAGTTCTTC.

This rearrangement joins TRBV27 to TRBJ2-1; 7 nucleotides line up with TRBD1. The CDR3 is 15 amino acids. Germline V gene lookup returns CDR1 MNHEY and CDR2 SMNVEV (reference sequence). V lost 3 bases to trimming and J lost 3 bases; unmatched junction nucleotides: 5. CDR3 nucleotide sequence: TGTGCCAGCAGTTTTAGGCAGGGGGTCTACAATGAGCAGTTCTTC. This sequence encodes CASSFRQGVYNEQFF.

CDR3: CASSLPPGLAGDTQYF. The CDR3 nucleotides are TGTGCCAGCAGTTTACCCCCGGGACTAGCGGGAGATACGCAGTATTTT. The J gene is TRBJ2-3, the V gene TRBV28, with TRBD2 matching 12 bases. This CDR3 has 16 residues. CDR1 and CDR2 (germline): MDHEN, SYDVKM. V lost 2 bases, J lost 5 bases, and 5 bases stayed unmatched.

This sequence joins TRBV9 and TRBJ2-7, with D perhaps given as TRBD1 or TRBD2 (5 bases each). The CDR3 extends over 15 amino acids. Between the trimmed V and J ends, which lost 2 bases and 2 bases, there was a span of 14 bases. The germline V gene encodes CDR1 SGDLS and CDR2 YYNGEE. The CDR3 loop reads CASSVFGGGPYEQYF. CDR3 in DNA: TGTGCCAGCAGCGTTTTTGGGGGTGGCCCCTACGAGCAGTACTTC. The variable domain in full, completed from reference TRBV9 and TRBJ2-7, reads DSGVTQTPKHLITATGQRVTLRCSPRSGDLSVYWYQQSLDQGLQFLIQYYNGEERAKGNILERFSAQQFPDLHSELNLSSLELGDSALYFCASSVFGGGPYEQYFGPGTRLTVT.

This chain connects TRBV7-6 to TRBJ2-3, with TRBD2 matching over 8 bases. The J segment lost 2 bases and the V segment lost 1 base, leaving 8 bases of the junction unmatched. The CDR3 totals 17 residues. Per germline, CDR1 SGHVS and CDR2 FNYEAQ. CDR3 residues: CASSLVVLAGTTDTQYF. The CDR3 coding sequence is TGTGCCAGCAGCTTAGTGGTGCTAGCGGGTACCACAGATACGCAGTATTTT.

About this clone itself: Other DNA variants within this sample encode the same CDR3. This chain connects TRBV4-1 to TRBJ2-7, with D perhaps TRBD1 or TRBD2 (5 bases each). The germline CDR1 and CDR2 sequences are MGHRA and YSYEKL. CDR3 size: 14 residues. V was pared by 4 bases and J by 1 base, with 11 bases between. CDR3 loop: CASSPGPRSYEQYF. CDR3 DNA sequence: TGCGCCAGCAGCCCGGGACCCCGATCCTACGAGCAGTACTTC.

The V call is TRBV28, the J call TRBJ1-5; D gene ambiguous. The CDR3 runs 13 residues. With 5 bases removed from V and 9 bases from J, the gap between germline ends came to 14 bases. CDR1 MDHEN and CDR2 SYDVKM come from the germline V gene. Here the CDR3 reads CASSGPTGLPQHF. Written as DNA, the CDR3 is TGTGCCAGCAGTGGTCCCACGGGTTTGCCCCAGCATTTT. The full variable domain, in which reference TRBV28 and TRBJ1-5 provide the parts outside the CDR3, is DVKVTQSSRYLVKRTGEKVFLECVQDMDHENMFWYRQDPGLGLRLIYFSYDVKMKEKGDIPEGYSVSREKKERFSLILESASTNQTSMYLCASSGPTGLPQHFGDGTRLSIL.

This clone occurred once. This sample includes further DNA sequences coding for the same CDR3. The chain carries TRBV27 and TRBJ2-1; 10 bases are a match to TRBD1. Per germline, CDR1 MNHEY and CDR2 SMNVEV (reference sequence). J gave up 7 bases and V 3 bases, and 6 bases lay outside the gene matches. The length of the CDR3 is 15 residues. The CDR3 sequence: CASSFRDRGGNEQFF. In DNA form, the CDR3 reads TGTGCCAGCAGTTTCCGGGACAGGGGTGGGAATGAGCAGTTCTTC.

This chain connects TRBV10-1 to TRBJ2-3, with TRBD2 identical over 8 bases. CDR3 length: 15 residues. The germline CDR1 and CDR2 sequences are WNHNN and SYGVQD (reference sequence). V dropped 6 bases and J dropped 3; count of bases not matched to a gene: 8. The CDR3 loop reads CASREIAGRTDTQYF. DNA of the CDR3: TGCGCCAGCAGGGAAATAGCGGGGAGGACAGATACGCAGTATTTT.

The sample holds one count of this clone. The J gene is TRBJ1-2, the V gene TRBV28; 7 bases align to TRBD1. CDR1 MDHEN and CDR2 SYDVKM come from the germline V gene. The CDR3 runs 17 residues. J gave up 4 bases and V 5 bases, and 16 bases lay outside the gene matches. For the CDR3, the DNA is TGTGCCAGCAGTCCCCAAGGCCCGGGACAGAGCCTCTATGGCTACACCTTC. Protein product: CASSPQGPGQSLYGYTF.

The J gene is TRBJ2-1, the V gene TRBV4-2; TRBD1 matches at 7 bases. CDR3 length equals 20 residues. After removal of 0 bases from V and 0 bases from J, the junction contained 14 bases not matched to a gene. CDR1 and CDR2 (germline): LGHNA, YNFKEQ. The CDR3 loop reads CASSQDRGRGSLSSYNEQFF. The CDR3, as DNA: TGTGCCAGCAGCCAAGATCGGGGCAGGGGGTCCCTGAGCTCCTACAATGAGCAGTTCTTC.

The V call is TRBV11-2, the J call TRBJ2-5, with D uncertain. Germline-derived CDR1 and CDR2 are SGHAT and FQNNGV. Trimming removed 5 bases at V and 3 bases at J, with 13 bases between. The CDR3 runs 14 residues. CDR3 region: CASSPRPAKETQYF. Here the CDR3 DNA reads TGTGCCAGCAGCCCCAGGCCGGCAAAAGAGACCCAGTACTTC.

The V call is TRBV21-1, the J call TRBJ1-2; TRBD1 is the table's D call and was not checked against the DNA. TRBV21-1 corresponds to a pseudogene. CDR3 length: 15 residues. CDR3 coding DNA: TGTGCCAGCAGCAAGGGACAGGAAGCTAACTATGGCTACACCTTC. Translating it yields CASSKGQEANYGYTF.

This chain joins TRBV7-2 and TRBJ2-7; D possibly corresponds to TRBD1 (5 bases). Trimming took 2 bases from V and 0 from J, leaving 11 bases between them. Per the germline V gene, CDR1 is SGHTA and CDR2 is FQGNSA. CDR3 length: 15 amino acids. The CDR3 region has the DNA TGTGCCAGCAGCTTACGACAGACACTCTCCTACGAGCAGTACTTC. Amino acid sequence: CASSLRQTLSYEQYF.

The chain carries TRBV4-2 and TRBJ1-2; the D is unclear. CDR3 length equals 17 residues. Trimming stripped 1 base from V and 0 bases from J, with 15 bases between. In germline, CDR1 is LGHNA, CDR2 YNFKEQ. CDR3 in amino acids: CASSQVGVFTSNYGYTF. Here the CDR3 DNA reads TGTGCCAGCAGCCAAGTAGGTGTGTTCACCTCTAACTATGGCTACACCTTC.

CDR3 protein: CASSNKNRAGELFF. DNA of the CDR3: TGTGCCAGCAGTAACAAGAACAGGGCCGGGGAGCTGTTTTTT. V and J are TRBV11-3 and TRBJ2-2; possibly TRBD1 for D (6 bases). The CDR3 sequence is 14 residues long. Trimming left V 6 bases short and J 6 bases short, with 14 bases between. The germline gives CDR1 SGHNT, CDR2 YENEEA.

V is TRBV5-1 and J is TRBJ1-2, with D perhaps matching TRBD1 (5 bases). With 1 base removed from V and 4 bases from J, the gap between germline ends came to 23 bases. The CDR3 covers 18 residues. The germline V gene has CDR1 SGHRS and CDR2 YFSETQ. The CDR3 spells CASSLRGTGTRGIYGYTF. The CDR3 DNA sequence: TGCGCCAGCAGCTTGCGGGGAACCGGGACCCGGGGTATCTATGGCTACACCTTC.

V usage is TRBV5-4 and J usage is TRBJ2-7; D gene unclear. In germline, CDR1 is SGHNT, CDR2 YYREEE (reference sequence). The length of the CDR3 is 15 residues. Trimming cost V 0 bases and J 1 base, with 11 bases left between them. The CDR3 bases are TGTGCCAGCAGCTTGGGAAGCGCCGAATCCTACGAGCAGTACTTC. This translates into CASSLGSAESYEQYF.

This rearrangement joins TRBV5-1 to TRBJ1-2; perhaps TRBD1 as D (5 bases). This CDR3 has 19 amino acids. Trimming shortened V by 1 base and J by 0 bases, and 22 bases separated the two germline ends. Germline lookup yields CDR1 SGHRS and CDR2 YFSETQ. The CDR3 DNA sequence: TGCGCCAGCAGCTTGAATGGAGTGGGACGGACGGAAGCTAACTATGGCTACACCTTC. This gives the protein CASSLNGVGRTEANYGYTF.

J is TRBJ2-7 and V is TRBV7-2; 9 nucleotides match TRBD2. Germline V gives CDR1 SGHTA, CDR2 FQGNSA. The CDR3 spans 16 residues. Unmatched junction bases numbered 13, after V lost 5 bases and J lost 5 bases. The CDR3 DNA is TGTGCCAGCAGCGCCAACGTGGGCGGGAGGGATGACGAGCAGTACTTC. Translation: CASSANVGGRDDEQYF.

The chain links TRBV7-2 to TRBJ1-1; no firm D call. Between the trimmed V and J ends, which lost 0 bases and 4 bases, there was a span of 3 bases. Per the germline V gene, CDR1 is SGHTA and CDR2 is FQGNSA. The CDR3 covers 12 residues. The CDR3 spells CASSLAATEAFF. In nucleotides, the CDR3 is TGTGCCAGCAGCTTAGCGGCCACTGAAGCTTTCTTT.

The gene calls are TRBV4-1 and TRBJ1-1; D possibly corresponds to TRBD1 (5 bases). The CDR3 runs 14 residues. The germline CDR1 and CDR2 sequences are MGHRA and YSYEKL. V was trimmed by 6 bases and J by 1 base, leaving 12 bases between them. The CDR3 is CASRPLGGNTEAFF. The CDR3 DNA reads as TGCGCCAGCAGACCTCTTGGGGGGAACACTGAAGCTTTCTTT.

The chain has TRBV5-1 and TRBJ2-1; 11 bases line up with TRBD2. CDR3 length: 14 amino acids. Germline V gene lookup returns CDR1 SGHRS and CDR2 YFSETQ. V lost 5 bases to trimming and J lost 5 bases; unmatched junction nucleotides: 3. The CDR3 coding sequence is TGCGCCAGCAGTGGGACTAGCGGACACAATGAGCAGTTCTTC. Encoded protein: CASSGTSGHNEQFF.

This chain joins TRBV27 and TRBJ1-1; TRBD1 is a possible D gene (5 bases). Germline V CDR1 and CDR2: MNHEY, SMNVEV (reference sequence). CDR3 length equals 15 residues. The V end was cut by 2 bases, the J end by 3 bases, with 13 bases between. For the CDR3, the DNA is TGTGCCAGCAGTTTAGGGGCAGGGCGGGACACTGAAGCTTTCTTT. This codes for CASSLGAGRDTEAFF.

V usage is TRBV28 and J usage is TRBJ1-1; possible D gene TRBD1, 5 bases. CDR3 length: 14 residues. Germline loops: CDR1 MDHEN, CDR2 SYDVKM. The V end was cut by 5 bases, the J end by 4 bases, with 14 bases between. This CDR3 reads CASSKRGSGTEAFF. The DNA of the CDR3 is TGTGCCAGCAGTAAGCGGGGCTCTGGCACTGAAGCTTTCTTT.

The chain is built from TRBV19 and TRBJ1-2; unclear D gene. Per the germline V gene, CDR1 is LNHDA and CDR2 is SQIVND (reference sequence). CDR3 length: 14 amino acids. The V gene lost 7 bases and the J gene lost 0 bases, with 12 bases spanning the gap. In DNA form, the CDR3 reads TGTGCCAGTATCCCCAGCAAAGCTAACTATGGCTACACCTTC. Translating it yields CASIPSKANYGYTF.

This CDR3 reads CASSQDLAGTGNSPLHF. The CDR3 DNA sequence: TGCGCCAGCAGCCAAGACCTCGCCGGGACAGGGAATTCACCCCTCCACTTT. The rearrangement joins TRBV4-3 to TRBJ1-6; 9 bases are a match to TRBD1. Trimming removed 0 bases from V and 7 bases from J; junction bases left unmatched: 7. CDR1 and CDR2 from the germline V gene are LGHNA and YSLEER. The CDR3 loop spans 17 amino acids.

This chain uses TRBV29-1 with TRBJ1-1, with no clear D. Trimming took 8 bases from V and 3 from J, leaving 7 bases between them. The CDR3 consists of 10 residues. Looked up from germline, CDR1 is SQVTM and CDR2 is ANQGSEA. The CDR3 nucleotides read TGCAGCCATCGGGACACTGAAGCTTTCTTT. This encodes CSHRDTEAFF.

About this clone: Distinct nucleotide sequences in the sample also encode this CDR3. This sequence joins TRBV9 and TRBJ1-5, with a tentative D call TRBD1 (6 bases). There are 14 residues in the CDR3. V gave up 0 bases and J gave up 5 bases, with 9 bases separating them. Per the germline V gene, CDR1 is SGDLS and CDR2 is YYNGEE. CDR3 nucleotide sequence: TGTGCCAGCAGCGTAGGTCAGGGGTATCAGCCCCAGCATTTT. This codes for CASSVGQGYQPQHF.